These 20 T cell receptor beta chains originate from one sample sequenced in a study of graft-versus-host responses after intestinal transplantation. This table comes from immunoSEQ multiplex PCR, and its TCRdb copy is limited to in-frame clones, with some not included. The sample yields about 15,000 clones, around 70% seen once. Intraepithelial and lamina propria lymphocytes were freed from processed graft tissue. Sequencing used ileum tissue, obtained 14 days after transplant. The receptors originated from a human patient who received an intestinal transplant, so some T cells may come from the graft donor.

CDR3 sequence reads: CASSPGLDTGELFF. CDR3 DNA sequence: TGTGCCAGTAGCCCCGGACTAGACACCGGGGAGCTGTTTTTT. The chain joins TRBV19 to TRBJ2-2, with TRBD2 matching over 7 bases. V lost 6 bases and J lost 3; bases outside the gene matches: 4. The length of the CDR3 is 14 residues. The germline V gene has CDR1 LNHDA and CDR2 SQIVND (reference sequence).

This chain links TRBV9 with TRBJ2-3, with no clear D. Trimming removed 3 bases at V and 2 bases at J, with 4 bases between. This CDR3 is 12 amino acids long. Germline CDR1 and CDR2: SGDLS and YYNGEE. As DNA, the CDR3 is TGTGCCAGCAGCGGCCCCACAGATACGCAGTATTTT. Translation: CASSGPTDTQYF.

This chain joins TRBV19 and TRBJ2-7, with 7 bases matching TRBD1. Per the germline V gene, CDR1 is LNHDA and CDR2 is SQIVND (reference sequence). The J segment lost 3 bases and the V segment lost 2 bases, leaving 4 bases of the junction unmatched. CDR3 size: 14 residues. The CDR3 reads CASSILPGGYEQYF. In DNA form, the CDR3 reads TGTGCCAGTAGTATATTGCCAGGGGGCTACGAGCAGTACTTC.

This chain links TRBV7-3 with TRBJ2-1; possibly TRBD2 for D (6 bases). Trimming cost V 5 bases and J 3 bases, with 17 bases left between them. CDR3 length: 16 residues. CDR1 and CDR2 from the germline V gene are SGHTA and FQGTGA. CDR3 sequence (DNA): TGTGCCAGCAGCCCAATGGGACTCGGAGGCTACAATGAGCAGTTCTTC. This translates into CASSPMGLGGYNEQFF.

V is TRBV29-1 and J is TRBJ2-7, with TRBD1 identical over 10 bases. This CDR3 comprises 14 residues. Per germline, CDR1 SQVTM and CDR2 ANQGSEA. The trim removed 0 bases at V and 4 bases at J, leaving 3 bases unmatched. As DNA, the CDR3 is TGCAGCGTTGAAGAGGGGGACAGGGGATACGAGCAGTACTTC. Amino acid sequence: CSVEEGDRGYEQYF.

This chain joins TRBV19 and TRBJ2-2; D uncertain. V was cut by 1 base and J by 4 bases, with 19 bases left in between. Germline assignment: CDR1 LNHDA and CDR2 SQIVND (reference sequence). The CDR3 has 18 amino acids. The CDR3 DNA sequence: TGTGCCAGTAGTATAGGTCAAGCCCTCCTCGCGGTCACCGGGGAGCTGTTTTTT. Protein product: CASSIGQALLAVTGELFF.

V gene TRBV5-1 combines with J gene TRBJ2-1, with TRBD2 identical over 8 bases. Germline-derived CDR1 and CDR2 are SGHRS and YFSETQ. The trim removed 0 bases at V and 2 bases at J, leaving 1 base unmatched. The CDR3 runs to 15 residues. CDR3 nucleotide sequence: TGCGCCAGCAGCTTGGATAGCGGGGCCTACAATGAGCAGTTCTTC. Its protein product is CASSLDSGAYNEQFF.

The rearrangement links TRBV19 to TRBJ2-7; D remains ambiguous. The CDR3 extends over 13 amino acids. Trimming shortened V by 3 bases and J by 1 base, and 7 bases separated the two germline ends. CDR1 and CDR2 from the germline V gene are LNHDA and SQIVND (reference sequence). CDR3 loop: CASSIRYSYEQYF. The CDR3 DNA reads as TGTGCCAGTAGTATTCGGTATTCCTACGAGCAGTACTTC.

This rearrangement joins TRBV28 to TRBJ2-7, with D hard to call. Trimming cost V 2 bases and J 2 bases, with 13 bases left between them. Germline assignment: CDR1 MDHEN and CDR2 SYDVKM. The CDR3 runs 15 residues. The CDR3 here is CASSLATTLTYEQYF. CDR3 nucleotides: TGTGCCAGCAGTTTAGCGACAACTCTTACCTACGAGCAGTACTTC.

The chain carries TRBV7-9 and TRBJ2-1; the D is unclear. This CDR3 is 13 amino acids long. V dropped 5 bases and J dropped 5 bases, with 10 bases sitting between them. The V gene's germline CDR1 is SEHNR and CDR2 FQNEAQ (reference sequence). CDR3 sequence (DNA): TGTGCCAGCAGCCCCCCGGCCCACAATGAGCAGTTCTTC. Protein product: CASSPPAHNEQFF.

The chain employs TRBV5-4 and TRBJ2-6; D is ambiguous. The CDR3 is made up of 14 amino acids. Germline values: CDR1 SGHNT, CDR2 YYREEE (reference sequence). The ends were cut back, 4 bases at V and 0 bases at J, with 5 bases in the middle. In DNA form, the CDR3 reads TGTGCCAGCAGCGCCCTCTCTGGGGCCAACGTCCTGACTTTC. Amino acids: CASSALSGANVLTF.

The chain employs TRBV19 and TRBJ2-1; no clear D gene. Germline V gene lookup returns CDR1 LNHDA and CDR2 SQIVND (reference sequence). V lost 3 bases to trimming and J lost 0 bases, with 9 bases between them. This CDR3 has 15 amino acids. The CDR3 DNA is TGTGCCAGTAGTATTATTTGGAGCTCCTACAATGAGCAGTTCTTC. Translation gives CASSIIWSSYNEQFF.

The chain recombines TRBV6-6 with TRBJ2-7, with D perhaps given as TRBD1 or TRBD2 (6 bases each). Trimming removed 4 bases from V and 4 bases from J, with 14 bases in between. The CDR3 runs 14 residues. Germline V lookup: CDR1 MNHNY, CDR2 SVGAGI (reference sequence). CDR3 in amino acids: CASSSGRGPYEQYF. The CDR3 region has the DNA TGTGCCAGCAGTTCAGGCCGGGGGCCGTACGAGCAGTACTTC.

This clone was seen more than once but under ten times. The CDR3, as DNA: TGCGCCAGCAGCGTGCTTCAAAGGGACACTGAAGCTTTCTTT. Protein product: CASSVLQRDTEAFF. V is TRBV5-1 and J is TRBJ1-1; unclear D gene. This CDR3 comprises 14 residues. V lost 4 bases and J 3 bases, leaving 13 bases between the germline ends. Looked up from germline, CDR1 is SGHRS and CDR2 is YFSETQ.

The CDR3 sequence: CASSYRGVNGYTF. DNA for the CDR3: TGTGCCAGCAGTTACAGGGGGGTCAATGGCTACACCTTC. The chain uses TRBV6-5 and TRBJ1-2; D might be TRBD1 (6 bases). Germline V gene data show CDR1 as MNHEY and CDR2 as SVGAGI. Trimming pared 2 bases from V and 6 bases from J, leaving 10 bases between. The CDR3 totals 13 residues.

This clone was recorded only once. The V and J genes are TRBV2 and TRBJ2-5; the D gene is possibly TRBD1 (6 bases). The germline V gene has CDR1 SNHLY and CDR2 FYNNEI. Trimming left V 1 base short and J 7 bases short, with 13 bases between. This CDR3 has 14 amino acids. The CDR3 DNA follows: TGTGCCAGCAGTGAAGGGCAGGGGTTCGGGACCCAGTACTTC. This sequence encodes CASSEGQGFGTQYF.

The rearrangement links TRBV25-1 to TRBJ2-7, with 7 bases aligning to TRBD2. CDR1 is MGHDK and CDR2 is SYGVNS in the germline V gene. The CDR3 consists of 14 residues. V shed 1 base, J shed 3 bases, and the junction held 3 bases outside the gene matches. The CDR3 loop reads CASSESGGNYEQYF. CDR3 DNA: TGTGCCAGCAGTGAATCCGGGGGGAACTACGAGCAGTACTTC.

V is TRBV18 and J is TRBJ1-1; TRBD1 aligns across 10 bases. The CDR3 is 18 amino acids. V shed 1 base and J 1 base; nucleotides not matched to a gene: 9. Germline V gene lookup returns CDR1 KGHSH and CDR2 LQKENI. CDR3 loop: CASSPRNKGQGTNTEAFF. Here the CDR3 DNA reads TGTGCCAGCTCACCACGGAATAAGGGACAGGGGACGAACACTGAAGCTTTCTTT.

The CDR3 DNA follows: TGTGCCAGCAGCTTAGCGAGCGGGTGGGGGGAGACCCAGTACTTC. As protein: CASSLASGWGETQYF. The chain combines TRBV11-2 with TRBJ2-5; tentatively, D is TRBD2 (6 bases). Trimming shortened V by 1 base and J by 5 bases, and 14 bases separated the two germline ends. Germline V CDR1 and CDR2: SGHAT, FQNNGV. The CDR3 is made up of 15 amino acids.

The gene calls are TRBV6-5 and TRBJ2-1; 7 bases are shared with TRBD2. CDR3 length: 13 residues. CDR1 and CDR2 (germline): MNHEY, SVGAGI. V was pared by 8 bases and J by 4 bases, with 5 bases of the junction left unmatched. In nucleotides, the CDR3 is TGTGCCAGCGGCCCTAGCGGATACAATGAGCAGTTCTTC. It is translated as CASGPSGYNEQFF.